The source of this T cell receptor (beta chain) is a study of control samples from healthy donors and cancer patients. Profiled with immunoSEQ multiplex PCR; TCRdb holds only in-frame clones, not every one. Of about 140,000 clones detected, approximately 94% appear once; the ten largest clones hold around 13%. Trimming removed 1 base from V and 1 base from J; junction bases left unmatched: 1. This CDR3 comprises 14 residues. The V gene's germline CDR1 is MNHEY and CDR2 SVGAGI. This chain connects TRBV6-5 to TRBJ2-7; 7 positions agree with TRBD2. The receptor was isolated from a man aged 35 to 55 in good health. Material for sequencing was blood. The CDR3 reads CASSYLGGSYEQYF. DNA of the CDR3: TGTGCCAGCAGTTACTTGGGAGGGTCCTACGAGCAGTACTTC.